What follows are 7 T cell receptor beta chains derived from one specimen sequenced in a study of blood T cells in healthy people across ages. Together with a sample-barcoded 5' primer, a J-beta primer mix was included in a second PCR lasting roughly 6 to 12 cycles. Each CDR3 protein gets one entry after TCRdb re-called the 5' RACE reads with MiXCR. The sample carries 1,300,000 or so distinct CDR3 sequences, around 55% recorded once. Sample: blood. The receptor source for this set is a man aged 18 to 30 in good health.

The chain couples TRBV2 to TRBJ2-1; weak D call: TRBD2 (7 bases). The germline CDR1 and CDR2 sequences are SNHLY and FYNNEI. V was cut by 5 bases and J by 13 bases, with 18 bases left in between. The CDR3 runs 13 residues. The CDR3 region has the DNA TGTGCCAGCAGTCCAGGGAGGGGGAAAGGACAGTTCTTC. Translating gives CASSPGRGKGQFF. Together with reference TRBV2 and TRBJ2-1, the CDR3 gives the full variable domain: EPEVTQTPSHQVTQMGQEVILRCVPISNHLYFYWYRQILGQKVEFLVSFYNNEISEKSEIFDDQFSVERPDGSNFTLKIRSTKLEDSAMYFCASSPGRGKGQFFGPGTRLTVL.

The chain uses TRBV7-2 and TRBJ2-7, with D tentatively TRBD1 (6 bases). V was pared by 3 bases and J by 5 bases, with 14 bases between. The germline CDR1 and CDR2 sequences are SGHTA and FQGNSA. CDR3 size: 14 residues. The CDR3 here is CASSFVRGGDEQYF. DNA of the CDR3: TGTGCCAGCAGCTTCGTCAGGGGTGGCGACGAGCAGTACTTC.

CDR3 loop: CSASFPGSGELFF. The CDR3 DNA is TGCAGTGCCAGCTTTCCGGGGAGCGGGGAGCTGTTTTTT. The J gene is TRBJ2-2, the V gene TRBV20-1; possibly TRBD2 for D (5 bases). With 6 bases removed from V and 7 bases from J, the gap between germline ends came to 15 bases. Germline CDR1 and CDR2: DFQATT and SNEGSKA (reference sequence). There are 13 residues in the CDR3.

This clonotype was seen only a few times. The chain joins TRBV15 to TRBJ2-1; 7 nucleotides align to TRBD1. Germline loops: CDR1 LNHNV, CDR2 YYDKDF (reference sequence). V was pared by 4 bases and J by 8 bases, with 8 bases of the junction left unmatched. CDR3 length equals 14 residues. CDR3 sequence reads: CATSIWTGGDEQFF. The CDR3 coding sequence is TGTGCCACCAGCATCTGGACAGGTGGTGATGAGCAGTTCTTC.

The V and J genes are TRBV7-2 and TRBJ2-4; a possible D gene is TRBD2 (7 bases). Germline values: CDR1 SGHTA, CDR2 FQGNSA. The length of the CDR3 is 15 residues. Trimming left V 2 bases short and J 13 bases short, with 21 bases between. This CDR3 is CASSLIRGGLGVQYF. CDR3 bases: TGTGCCAGCAGCTTAATTAGGGGGGGGTTAGGTGTACAGTACTTC.

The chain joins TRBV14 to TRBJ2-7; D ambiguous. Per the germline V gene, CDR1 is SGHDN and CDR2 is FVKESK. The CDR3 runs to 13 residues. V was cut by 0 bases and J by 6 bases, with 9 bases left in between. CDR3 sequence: CASSQDLGSEQYF. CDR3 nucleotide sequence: TGTGCCAGCAGCCAAGATTTGGGAAGCGAGCAGTACTTC.

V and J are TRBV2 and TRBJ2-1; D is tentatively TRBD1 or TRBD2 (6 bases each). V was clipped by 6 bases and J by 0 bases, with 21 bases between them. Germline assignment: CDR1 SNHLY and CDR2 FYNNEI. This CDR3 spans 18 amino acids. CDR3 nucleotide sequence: TGTGCCAGCAGAAGGGGGGCAGGCCTGGATAGCTCCTACAATGAGCAGTTCTTC. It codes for CASRRGAGLDSSYNEQFF.